This T cell receptor (beta chain) was sequenced during a study of cytomegalovirus exposure and HLA in healthy donors. The CDR3 totals 13 residues. The germline V gene has CDR1 MNHEY and CDR2 SVGAGI. The germline V and J ends were trimmed by 0 bases and 6 bases, with 8 bases remaining between them. The primer mix had 60 Vbeta and 13 Jbeta primers. This table comes from immunoSEQ multiplex PCR, and its TCRdb copy is limited to in-frame clones, with some not included. The profile shows 200,000 to 250,000 clones, 60% to 85% of them singletons. Sequencing used PBMCs. This TCR was sampled from a man aged 40-55 years in good health and CMV-seronegative. V and J are TRBV6-5 and TRBJ1-2, with no clear D. CDR3: CASSYSRLDGYTF. The CDR3, as DNA: TGTGCCAGCAGTTACTCTCGTTTAGATGGCTACACCTTC.